This record looks at one T cell receptor beta chain sequence and its context. The antigen it binds to is not known. There are no base qualities to consult, and no much larger clone falls within one base. This specimen comes from a study of blood T cell repertoires in COVID-19 (dated by TCRdb to 2019 to 2021). As for the study more broadly: Collaborator samples came from the United States, Italy and Spain and covered acute and convalescent phases of COVID-19. Nearly every sample came with metadata listing a de-identified subject ID, COVID-19 status, age in years and sex. Deeply sampled blood TCRbeta repertoires from subjects exposed to, actively infected with, or recovered from COVID-19 were included in the dataset. The prospective study material was composed of cDNA or gDNA derived from T cells, B-cell-depleted T cells, or PBMCs. HLA class I and class II types, where available, came from metadata supplied by the sample provider rather than from assay-based typing. A freely available public database, intended as a resource for researchers studying the immune response to SARS-CoV-2, is where the repertoires were released. Samples were obtained from the ongoing ImmuneRACE study (first 160 participants) and from 1,254 subjects provided by 6 global collaborators. The paper as a whole reports these results and caveats: The amount of clinical and demographic metadata varied by source and participant and was provided uncurated.

In the prospective study, participants were 18 to 89 years old, resided in under 30 geographic areas of the United States, and were enrolled through a virtual design. Cohort assignment in the prospective study relied on participant-reported clinical history from a screening survey and a study questionnaire. For ImmuneRACE Cohort 3, a participant was defined as recovered based on two consecutive negative NP/OP PCR tests, clearance by a healthcare professional, or resolution of symptoms. Each participant in the prospective study had whole blood, serum and a nasopharyngeal or oropharyngeal swab collected by mobile phlebotomists. Additional blood draws and questionnaires over an approximately 2-month period could optionally be provided by prospective study participants. Prospective study blood samples were shipped either frozen or at room temperature before DNA extraction. TCRbeta CDR3 regions were amplified from genomic DNA by means of the immunoSEQ Assay, a bias-controlled multiplex PCR. In the original analysis: Nucleated cell counts per sample were estimated from amplification of reference gene primers within the assay. To quantify the absolute abundance of each unique TCRbeta CDR3 rearrangement, sequence reads were collapsed and filtered. For each sample, productive Simpson clonality was calculated as the square root of Simpson's diversity index over productive rearrangements. Sourced from immuneACCESS, this table was stored by TCRdb with only in-frame sequences that have V and J called. A share of the clones is absent; for the studies checked, an unresolved V gene accounts for under half, and the remainder has no known explanation. V, J and clone size derive from that table, while D and trimming were established from the DNA sequence. The sample contains 350,000 to 450,000 clones, around 92% of them found a single time. The ten most abundant clones make up 1.7% of the sample.

The germline V gene (reference sequence) specifies SEHNR as CDR1 and FQNEAQ as CDR2. V drops 5 bases and J drops 6 bases, leaving 14 bases in between. The CDR3 runs 13 amino acids, cysteine and phenylalanine included. The kept DNA is CDR3 alone, 39 bases in frame from the first base. This clonotype originated in a woman aged 25-40 years who had recovered from COVID-19. Specimen: PBMCs or T cells enriched from blood (not recorded which). The chain uses TRBV7-9 and TRBJ2-7, and TRBD2 may be the D gene, going by 6 matching bases. The bases read TGTGCCAGCAGCCAGGGAGGCAGGTTCGAGCAGTACTTC. It codes for CASSQGGRFEQYF. The entire variable domain, with the stretches around the CDR3 drawn from the reference TRBV7-9 and TRBJ2-7 proteins, is DTGVSQNPRHKITKRGQNVTFRCDPISEHNRLYWYRQTLGQGPEFLTYFQNEAQLEKSRLLSDRFSAERPKGSFSTLEIQRTEQGDSAMYLCASSQGGRFEQYFGPGTRLTVT.